This note documents a single T cell receptor beta chain sequence. What it binds is not known. This sample was taken from a study of CD8 T cells in Susac syndrome. Study-level points and caveats: The authors acknowledged that their TCR sequencing and HLA analysis involved a relatively small number of individuals.

Negative isolation was applied to CD8+ and CD4+ T cells, and FACS enrichment was applied to TEMRA cells. Random hexamers were used to reverse transcribe the RNA input (about 0.45 to 1 ug). The immunoSEQ assay covered 54 Vbeta and 13 Jbeta segments for CDR3. TCRdb processed the immunoSEQ multiplex PCR reads anew with MiXCR; each CDR3 protein has one entry. Of approximately 70,000 distinct CDR3 sequences listed, 95% to 96% are singletons. Germline V lookup: CDR1 SGHAT, CDR2 FQDESV (reference sequence). CDR3 size: 16 residues. The V end was cut by 2 bases, the J end by 2 bases, with 13 bases between. This chain links TRBV11-1 with TRBJ2-1; D gene uncertain. What was sequenced was CD4+ T cells from PBMCs. The TCR comes from a human donor with multiple sclerosis. Here the CDR3 reads CASSLFGVVAYNEQFF. Here the CDR3 DNA reads TGTGCCAGCAGCTTATTCGGAGTTGTGGCCTACAATGAGCAGTTCTTC. Supplemented by reference TRBV11-1 and TRBJ2-1, the full variable domain reads EAEVAQSPRYKITEKSQAVAFWCDPISGHATLYWYRQILGQGPELLVQFQDESVVDDSQLPKDRFSAERLKGVDSTLKIQPAELGDSAMYLCASSLFGVVAYNEQFFGPGTRLTVL.